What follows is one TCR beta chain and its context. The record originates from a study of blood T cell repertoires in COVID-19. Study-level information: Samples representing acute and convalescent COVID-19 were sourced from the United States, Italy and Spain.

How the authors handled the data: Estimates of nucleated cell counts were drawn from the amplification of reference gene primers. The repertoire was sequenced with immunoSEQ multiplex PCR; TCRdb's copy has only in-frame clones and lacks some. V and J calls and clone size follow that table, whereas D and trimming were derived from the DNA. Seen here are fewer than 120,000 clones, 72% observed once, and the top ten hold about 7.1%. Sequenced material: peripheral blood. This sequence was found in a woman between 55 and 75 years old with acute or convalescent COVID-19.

The CDR3 coding sequence is TGTGCCAGCAGGCCCCTTGGGGGGGCACGTGGCTACACCTTC. The encoded protein is CASRPLGGARGYTF. The chain combines TRBV27 with TRBJ1-2, with D perhaps TRBD1 (6 bases). V was clipped by 6 bases and J by 7 bases, with 18 bases between them. CDR1 is MNHEY, CDR2 SMNVEV, per germline (reference sequence). The CDR3 is 14 amino acids.